This T cell receptor beta chain was sequenced in a study of control samples from healthy donors and cancer patients. This table comes from immunoSEQ multiplex PCR, and its TCRdb copy is limited to in-frame clones, with some not included. The profile shows about 140,000 clones, roughly nine tenths of them singletons. A word on this clone: Relative to the germline gene, one junction end is altered; a read error may explain this.

The length of the CDR3 is 13 residues. This receptor was obtained from a man between 18 and 35 years old in good health. The V and J genes are TRBV12-3 or TRBV12-4 and TRBJ2-5, with D possibly matching TRBD1 (6 bases). Sequencing was done on a sample of blood. Written as DNA, the CDR3 is TGTGCCAGCAATTTAGGGCAGGGGGAGACCCAGTACTTC. Protein sequence: CASNLGQGETQYF.